The 11 T cell receptor beta chains presented below share a single source sample, sequenced in a study of early T cells in non-severe SARS-CoV-2 infection. MiXCR, applied by TCRdb to the 5' RACE reads, yields one record per CDR3 protein. Seen here are about 50,000 distinct CDR3 sequences, less than 15% observed once, and the top ten hold just over 2.5%. The sequences come from whole blood, collected at baseline. These receptors were obtained from an adult who was a healthcare worker with PCR-confirmed SARS-CoV-2 infection or an uninfected control (not recorded which).

This clonotype showed up just a few times. This chain uses TRBV20-1 with TRBJ2-7; 8 nucleotides match TRBD2. This CDR3 has 13 amino acids. Germline values: CDR1 DFQATT, CDR2 SNEGSKA (reference sequence). The CDR3 protein is CSPAVAGGYEQYF. In DNA, the CDR3 is TGCAGCCCGGCTGTGGCGGGGGGCTACGAGCAGTACTTC.

Ten or more counts support this clonotype. This sequence joins TRBV9 and TRBJ1-5; D gene uncertain. CDR1 SGDLS and CDR2 YYNGEE come from the germline V gene. CDR3 length: 14 residues. V lost 4 bases and J 4 bases, leaving 12 bases between the germline ends. Here the CDR3 DNA reads TGTGCCAGCAGCCCTGGACGGGAGAATCAGCCCCAGCATTTT. Translation: CASSPGRENQPQHF.

The chain uses TRBV10-3 and TRBJ2-7; D unresolved. V was trimmed by 3 bases and J by 1 base, leaving 7 bases between them. This CDR3 is 13 amino acids long. Germline V gene lookup returns CDR1 ENHRY and CDR2 SYGVKD. Here the CDR3 reads CAISDAESYEQYF. The CDR3 nucleotides are TGTGCCATCAGTGACGCAGAATCCTACGAGCAGTACTTC.

Worth noting for this clonotype: A much larger clone differs from this one at a single base, so this may be a read error. This CDR3 fails to terminate in the conserved phenylalanine or tryptophan, so it likely reflects a read error. The chain joins TRBV20-1 to TRBJ2-7, with D hard to call. The germline V gene has CDR1 DFQATT and CDR2 SNEGSKA (reference sequence). V dropped 1 base and J dropped 0 bases, with 10 bases sitting between them. There are 14 residues in the CDR3. DNA for the CDR3: TGCAGTGCTAGAGTCGACGCCAGCTCCTACGAGCAGTACCTC. Amino acids: CSARVDASSYEQYL.

V is TRBV7-2 and J is TRBJ2-2; perhaps TRBD2 as D (5 bases). V dropped 4 bases and J dropped 7 bases, with 10 bases sitting between them. Germline V gives CDR1 SGHTA, CDR2 FQGNSA. The CDR3 loop spans 13 amino acids. CDR3 region: CASSSDAGGELFF. In DNA, the CDR3 is TGTGCCAGCAGCTCCGACGCGGGCGGGGAGCTGTTTTTT.

At least ten counts were recorded for this clonotype. The chain couples TRBV7-2 to TRBJ2-5; D assignment may be TRBD1 or TRBD2 (5 bases each). Germline CDR1 SGHTA, CDR2 FQGNSA. Trimming stripped 5 bases from V and 3 bases from J, with 13 bases between. The CDR3 runs 14 residues. CDR3 amino acids: CASSPSGLKETQYF. For the CDR3, the DNA is TGTGCCAGCAGCCCATCGGGGCTCAAAGAGACCCAGTACTTC.

The chain joins TRBV28 to TRBJ2-5, with 7 positions matching TRBD1. CDR3 length: 14 amino acids. Germline trimming cut 5 bases from V and 7 bases from J; bases unmatched to any gene: 10. CDR1 is MDHEN and CDR2 is SYDVKM in the germline V gene. The chain's CDR3 is CASSLGQAGGTQYF. The CDR3 nucleotides read TGTGCCAGCAGTCTAGGACAGGCCGGAGGGACCCAGTACTTC.

V is TRBV7-2 and J is TRBJ2-1; D call uncertain. The germline gives CDR1 SGHTA, CDR2 FQGNSA. CDR3 length: 13 residues. The V end lost 5 bases, the J end lost 4 bases, and 9 bases lay between the germline ends. The CDR3 sequence: CASSPNSYNEQFF. The CDR3 DNA reads TGTGCCAGCAGCCCGAATTCTTACAATGAGCAGTTCTTC.

The chain carries TRBV7-9 and TRBJ2-2; D not certain. Per germline, CDR1 SEHNR and CDR2 FQNEAQ (reference sequence). This CDR3 has 14 amino acids. V was shortened by 1 base and J by 7 bases, with 10 bases between the two germline ends. The CDR3 bases are TGTGCCAGCAGCTTAGAGAGGCGTCTCGGGGAGCTGTTTTTT. This translates into CASSLERRLGELFF.

This clonotype was recorded many times. The CDR3 loop reads CVAGRGSGELFF. As DNA, the CDR3 is TGTGTAGCGGGGAGAGGATCCGGGGAGCTGTTTTTT. J is TRBJ2-2 and V is TRBV19; 8 bases fit TRBD2. CDR1 is LNHDA, CDR2 SQIVND, per germline (reference sequence). This CDR3 is 12 amino acids long. Full variable domain (rest looked up from reference TRBV19 and TRBJ2-2): DGGITQSPKYLFRKEGQNVTLSCEQNLNHDAMYWYRQDPGQGLRLIYYSQIVNDFQKGDIAEGYSVSREKKESFPLTVTSAQKNPTAFYLCVAGRGSGELFFGEGSRLTVL.

This clonotype showed up many times. The chain uses TRBV11-2 and TRBJ1-6; D is perhaps TRBD1 (6 bases). The germline V gene encodes CDR1 SGHAT and CDR2 FQNNGV. The CDR3 has 16 amino acids. V gave up 4 bases and J gave up 8 bases, with 18 bases separating them. CDR3 in DNA: TGTGCCAGCAGCTCTCCACAGGGCGTACGTGATTCACCCCTCCACTTT. This sequence encodes CASSSPQGVRDSPLHF.